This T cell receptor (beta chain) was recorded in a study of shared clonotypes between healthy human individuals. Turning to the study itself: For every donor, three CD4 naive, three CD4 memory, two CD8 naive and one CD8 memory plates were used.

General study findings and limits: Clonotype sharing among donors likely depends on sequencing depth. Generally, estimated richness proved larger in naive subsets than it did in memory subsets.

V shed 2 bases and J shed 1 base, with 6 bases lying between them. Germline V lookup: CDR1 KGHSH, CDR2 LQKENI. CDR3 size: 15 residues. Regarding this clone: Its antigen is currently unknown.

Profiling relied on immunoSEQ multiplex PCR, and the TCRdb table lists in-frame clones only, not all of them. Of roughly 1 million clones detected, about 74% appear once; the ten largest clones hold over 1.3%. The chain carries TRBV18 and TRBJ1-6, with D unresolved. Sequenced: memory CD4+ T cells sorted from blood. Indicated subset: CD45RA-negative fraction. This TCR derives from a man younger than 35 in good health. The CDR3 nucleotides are TGTGCCAGCTCACCAATGGAATCCTATAATTCACCCCTCCACTTT. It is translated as CASSPMESYNSPLHF. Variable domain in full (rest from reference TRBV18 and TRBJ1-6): NAGVMQNPRHLVRRRGQEARLRCSPMKGHSHVYWYRQLPEEGLKFMVYLQKENIIDESGMPKERFSAEFPKEGPSILRIQQVVRGDSAAYFCASSPMESYNSPLHFGNGTRLTVT.